Reported below is one T cell receptor beta chain. The method was immunoSEQ multiplex PCR; TCRdb's version includes in-frame clones alone and lacks a portion of them. The table lists roughly 200,000 clones, approximately 90% of them singletons. The data belong to a study of T cell responses to AZD1222 COVID-19 vaccine. The CDR3 totals 16 residues. V trimming: 5 bases; J trimming: 1 base; junction bases outside the gene matches: 7. Germline V CDR1 and CDR2: SGHTA, FQGTGA. The sample here was peripheral blood, taken 28 days after the second AZD1222 dose. This clonotype was obtained from an adult who received the AZD1222 COVID-19 vaccine. The chain uses TRBV7-3 and TRBJ2-5; the match to TRBD2 covers 10 bases. CDR3 sequence reads: CASSLARTSGQETQYF. Here the CDR3 DNA reads TGTGCCAGCAGCCTAGCCCGGACTAGCGGCCAAGAGACCCAGTACTTC.